These 32 T cell receptor beta chains were sequenced from one sample in a study of early T cells in non-severe SARS-CoV-2 infection. MiXCR was run by TCRdb on the 5' RACE reads, yielding one entry per CDR3 protein. Here the sample spans more than 80,000 distinct CDR3 sequences, over 13% being singletons. The sequenced material came from whole blood. Receptors were obtained from an adult who was a healthcare worker with PCR-confirmed SARS-CoV-2 infection or an uninfected control (not recorded which).

This clonotype occurred a few times. The rearrangement uses TRBV19 and TRBJ2-7, with D possibly TRBD1 on 5 matching bases. V gave up 10 bases and J gave up 0 bases, with 13 bases separating them. Germline CDR1 LNHDA, CDR2 SQIVND (reference sequence). This CDR3 is 13 amino acids long. The CDR3 sequence is CATQTENSYEQYF. In nucleotides, the CDR3 is TGTGCCACCCAGACAGAAAACTCCTACGAGCAGTACTTC.

With regard to this clonotype: A junction end diverges from the germline sequence, so it may reflect a read error. The J gene is TRBJ1-1, the V gene TRBV20-1, with D unresolved. CDR1 and CDR2 from the germline V gene are DFQATT and SNEGSKA (reference sequence). The CDR3 runs to 14 residues. CDR3 residues: CSATVTLVNTEASF. As DNA, the CDR3 is TGCAGTGCTACCGTGACACTTGTGAACACTGAAGCTTCCTTT.

This clonotype turned up a few times. This chain joins TRBV10-3 and TRBJ2-7, with D possibly TRBD1 on 6 matching bases. V was trimmed by 4 bases and J by 3 bases, leaving 10 bases between them. The germline gives CDR1 ENHRY, CDR2 SYGVKD. This CDR3 spans 13 amino acids. DNA for the CDR3: TGTGCCATCAGTGGTAACAGGGACTACGAGCAGTACTTC. It is translated as CAISGNRDYEQYF.

The chain is built from TRBV5-1 and TRBJ1-1; D remains ambiguous. CDR1 and CDR2 (germline): SGHRS, YFSETQ. V gave up 5 bases and J gave up 4 bases, with 18 bases separating them. CDR3 length: 15 amino acids. The DNA of the CDR3 is TGCGCCAGCAGAACAGCACTGGGGAGGGCCACTGAAGCTTTCTTT. Its protein product is CASRTALGRATEAFF.

The count of this clonotype is one. V usage is TRBV6-1 and J usage is TRBJ1-4, with a possible D match to TRBD1 (5 bases). The CDR3 is 15 amino acids. V lost 3 bases and J 3 bases, leaving 11 bases between the germline ends. Looked up from germline, CDR1 is MNHNS and CDR2 is SASEGT. CDR3 protein: CASSDSSGSNEKLFF. CDR3 coding DNA: TGTGCCAGCAGTGATTCGTCAGGGTCTAATGAAAAACTGTTTTTT.

The chain uses TRBV2 and TRBJ2-1; D uncertain. Trimming left V 7 bases short and J 1 base short, with 23 bases between. Germline lookup yields CDR1 SNHLY and CDR2 FYNNEI. The CDR3 length is 18 residues. CDR3 protein: CASTDPRQPAKSYNEQFF. The CDR3 DNA reads TGTGCCAGCACTGATCCGAGGCAGCCCGCAAAGTCCTACAATGAGCAGTTCTTC.

This clonotype was detected a few times. The rearrangement uses TRBV19 and TRBJ1-2; D is undetermined. From germline, CDR1 is LNHDA and CDR2 SQIVND (reference sequence). The CDR3 is 13 residues long. The V end lost 8 bases, the J end lost 7 bases, and 17 bases lay between the germline ends. The CDR3 DNA follows: TGTGCCAGTCATCCAATTAGCTATGGTGGCTACACCTTC. It translates to CASHPISYGGYTF.

This clonotype was picked up a small number of times. This chain joins TRBV29-1 and TRBJ2-3, with D uncertain. V was trimmed by 3 bases and J by 2 bases, leaving 9 bases between them. Germline V lookup: CDR1 SQVTM, CDR2 ANQGSEA. The CDR3 contains 13 residues. CDR3 sequence (DNA): TGCAGCGTTGACGGAGACGACACAGATACGCAGTATTTT. This translates into CSVDGDDTDTQYF.

This clonotype was seen repeatedly, ten times or more. J is TRBJ2-1 and V is TRBV29-1; possible D gene TRBD2, 6 bases. The length of the CDR3 is 15 residues. CDR1 is SQVTM, CDR2 ANQGSEA, per germline. Deletions cut 3 bases from V and 1 base from J, with 13 bases between. The CDR3 sequence is CSVDSSRESYNEQFF. As DNA, the CDR3 is TGCAGCGTTGACTCGAGTCGGGAGTCCTACAATGAGCAGTTCTTC.

This clonotype has just a few counts. This chain links TRBV12-5 with TRBJ2-7; D may be TRBD1 or TRBD2 (5 bases each). V was trimmed by 5 bases and J by 2 bases, leaving 10 bases between them. This CDR3 is built from 13 residues. CDR1 is LGHNT and CDR2 is FRNRAP in the germline V gene. The CDR3 spells CASGPGRPYEQYF. In DNA form, the CDR3 reads TGTGCTAGTGGTCCGGGACGCCCCTACGAGCAGTACTTC.

V gene TRBV12-3 or TRBV12-4 combines with J gene TRBJ2-6; possibly TRBD2 for D (6 bases). V was pared by 7 bases and J by 0 bases, with 16 bases between. CDR3 length: 17 residues. CDR3 DNA: TGTGCCAGCAATTCGGGGGACCCCAGCTCTGGGGCCAACGTCCTGACTTTC. It codes for CASNSGDPSSGANVLTF.

This clonotype is labeled medium-sized. This chain uses TRBV7-9 with TRBJ1-6; 8 nucleotides line up with TRBD1. The length of the CDR3 is 17 residues. The germline V gene has CDR1 SEHNR and CDR2 FQNEAQ (reference sequence). V shed 2 bases, J shed 9 bases, and the junction held 12 bases outside the gene matches. As DNA, the CDR3 is TGTGCCAGCAGCTTACATGACAGGGGTGGTTCAGGTTCACCCCTCCACTTT. Translation gives CASSLHDRGGSGSPLHF.

CDR3 in amino acids: CASRGRKGGNTEAFF. For the CDR3, the DNA is TGTGCCAGCAGGGGTCGGAAGGGAGGGAACACTGAAGCTTTCTTT. V usage is TRBV2 and J usage is TRBJ1-1, with unresolved D. Germline lookup yields CDR1 SNHLY and CDR2 FYNNEI. This CDR3 has 15 residues. Trimming shortened V by 6 bases and J by 1 base, and 15 bases separated the two germline ends.

The sample holds a few counts of this clonotype. CDR3 nucleotide sequence: TGTGCCAGCAGTATAGCGGGAGCGGTAGATACGCAGTATTTT. This sequence encodes CASSIAGAVDTQYF. V gene TRBV11-2 combines with J gene TRBJ2-3; 9 bases are shared with TRBD2. CDR3 length: 14 residues. The trim removed 6 bases at V and 5 bases at J, leaving 6 bases unmatched. Germline CDR1 and CDR2: SGHAT and FQNNGV.

This clonotype was seen only a few times. The CDR3 sequence: CASSTGTRPREGQYF. DNA of the CDR3: TGTGCCAGCAGCACCGGGACCAGACCTAGAGAAGGCCAGTACTTC. The gene calls are TRBV7-6 and TRBJ2-5, with D perhaps assigned TRBD1 or TRBD2 (5 bases each). Between the trimmed V and J ends, which lost 5 bases and 10 bases, there was a span of 23 bases. The CDR3 spans 15 residues. CDR1 is SGHVS, CDR2 FNYEAQ, per germline.

The chain joins TRBV20-1 to TRBJ1-3; a possible D gene is TRBD1 (6 bases). Per germline, CDR1 DFQATT and CDR2 SNEGSKA (reference sequence). The CDR3 length is 18 residues. The V and J ends lost 5 bases and 0 bases respectively, with 23 bases between them. The CDR3, as DNA: TGCAGTGCTCCCGCCTCGGGGCAGGGGCTTCACTCTGGAAACACCATATATTTT. Protein product: CSAPASGQGLHSGNTIYF.

This sequence joins TRBV6-5 and TRBJ2-7, with D possibly matching TRBD2 (5 bases). In germline, CDR1 is MNHEY, CDR2 SVGAGI. V gave up 10 bases and J gave up 7 bases, with 23 bases separating them. This CDR3 is built from 14 residues. CDR3 protein: CANNLRPPPGEQYF. The CDR3 DNA reads as TGTGCCAACAACCTTCGGCCTCCTCCGGGAGAGCAGTACTTC.

The sample holds many counts of this clonotype. The chain joins TRBV11-1 to TRBJ2-1; TRBD1 agrees at 7 bases. V trimming: 3 bases; J trimming: 6 bases; junction bases outside the gene matches: 8. The CDR3 covers 15 residues. Germline values: CDR1 SGHAT, CDR2 FQDESV (reference sequence). The CDR3: CASSFRTGPANEQFF. The CDR3 nucleotides read TGTGCCAGCAGCTTCCGGACAGGCCCGGCCAATGAGCAGTTCTTC.

The chain couples TRBV29-1 to TRBJ2-7; 10 nucleotides agree with TRBD2. V lost 3 bases to trimming and J lost 6 bases; unmatched junction nucleotides: 11. The CDR3 runs 15 residues. Germline assignment: CDR1 SQVTM and CDR2 ANQGSEA. This CDR3 reads CSVEWGTSAIPEQYF. CDR3 DNA: TGCAGCGTTGAGTGGGGGACTAGCGCTATTCCCGAGCAGTACTTC.

The CDR3 DNA reads as TGTGCCAGCAGCGGGACTTCGGGCTCCGAGCAGTACTTC. This codes for CASSGTSGSEQYF. V and J are TRBV6-5 and TRBJ2-7; D may be TRBD2 (6 bases). Germline CDR1 is MNHEY and CDR2 is SVGAGI. Trimming left V 6 bases short and J 6 bases short, with 15 bases between. This CDR3 is 13 amino acids long.

This clonotype was detected many times. V and J are TRBV2 and TRBJ1-1; D gene unclear. V lost 4 bases and J lost 6, with 12 bases in between. This CDR3 spans 13 amino acids. Germline CDR1 is SNHLY and CDR2 is FYNNEI. CDR3 loop: CASSVVGSSEAFF. In DNA, the CDR3 is TGTGCCAGCAGTGTTGTAGGCTCCTCTGAAGCTTTCTTT.

This clonotype was counted at least ten times. The J gene is TRBJ2-5, the V gene TRBV19; D gene unclear. CDR1 LNHDA and CDR2 SQIVND come from the germline V gene (reference sequence). The length of the CDR3 is 12 residues. Trimming removed 2 bases at V and 4 bases at J, with 5 bases between. The CDR3 bases are TGTGCCAGTAGTATATCTGGAGAGACCCAGTACTTC. This encodes CASSISGETQYF. Based on the CDR3 plus reference TRBV19 and TRBJ2-5, the full variable domain is DGGITQSPKYLFRKEGQNVTLSCEQNLNHDAMYWYRQDPGQGLRLIYYSQIVNDFQKGDIAEGYSVSREKKESFPLTVTSAQKNPTAFYLCASSISGETQYFGPGTRLLVL.

This clonotype was detected only a few times. The V call is TRBV12-3 or TRBV12-4, the J call TRBJ1-5, with 9 bases lining up with TRBD1. The CDR3 is 15 residues long. The V segment lost 6 bases and the J segment 6 bases; nucleotides outside the gene matches: 9. The DNA for the CDR3 is TGTGCCAGCAGAAATGGACAGGGGAGAAGTCAGCCCCAGCATTTT. This sequence encodes CASRNGQGRSQPQHF.

V and J are TRBV5-5 and TRBJ1-2; 7 bases line up with TRBD1. The germline V gene has CDR1 SGHKS and CDR2 YYEKEE (reference sequence). This CDR3 is 15 amino acids long. V was pared by 4 bases and J by 3 bases, with 9 bases of the junction left unmatched. CDR3 nucleotides: TGTGCCAGCAGCCCATTGGCCAGGGGGGACTATGGCTACACCTTC. Its translation is CASSPLARGDYGYTF.

The V gene is TRBV10-3, the J gene TRBJ2-7; a possible D gene is TRBD2 (5 bases). Looked up from germline, CDR1 is ENHRY and CDR2 is SYGVKD. CDR3 length: 11 amino acids. Trimming removed 5 bases from V and 5 bases from J, with 7 bases in between. The CDR3 region is CAISLRDEQYF. The CDR3 bases are TGTGCCATCAGTCTGCGGGACGAGCAGTACTTC.

The gene calls are TRBV2 and TRBJ1-5; no firm D call. Germline assignment: CDR1 SNHLY and CDR2 FYNNEI. V was pared by 6 bases and J by 2 bases, with 14 bases between. The CDR3 extends over 15 amino acids. The CDR3 DNA sequence: TGTGCCAGCAGAGCTTTATCCACGGGCAATCAGCCCCAGCATTTT. Translation gives CASRALSTGNQPQHF.

This clonotype appeared a few times. The chain employs TRBV3-1 and TRBJ2-1; D is ambiguous. The CDR3 spans 12 residues. Trimming removed 4 bases at V and 5 bases at J, with 6 bases between. Germline loops: CDR1 LGHDT, CDR2 YNNKEL (reference sequence). The CDR3 is CASSRTNNEQFF. The CDR3 nucleotides are TGTGCCAGCAGCCGTACTAACAATGAGCAGTTCTTC.

This chain joins TRBV7-6 and TRBJ2-7, with 8 bases aligning to TRBD1. The CDR3 is 15 residues long. V dropped 4 bases and J dropped 2; count of bases not matched to a gene: 7. CDR1 is SGHVS, CDR2 FNYEAQ, per germline. The CDR3 sequence is CASSSTQGAAYEQYF. The DNA of the CDR3 is TGTGCCAGCAGCTCAACCCAGGGGGCGGCCTACGAGCAGTACTTC. Combining the CDR3 with reference TRBV7-6 and TRBJ2-7 gives the whole variable domain GAGVSQSPRYKVTKRGQDVALRCDPISGHVSLYWYRQALGQGPEFLTYFNYEAQQDKSGLPNDRFSAERPEGSISTLTIQRTEQRDSAMYRCASSSTQGAAYEQYFGPGTRLTVT.

The chain employs TRBV11-2 and TRBJ1-2; D perhaps matches TRBD1 (5 bases). Trimming cost V 5 bases and J 7 bases, with 23 bases left between them. The CDR3 length is 16 residues. Germline values: CDR1 SGHAT, CDR2 FQNNGV. The CDR3 region has the DNA TGTGCCAGCAGCCCTCCGTATGTAGGGGCCGTTTTTGGCTACACCTTC. Protein product: CASSPPYVGAVFGYTF.

V and J are TRBV19 and TRBJ2-5; TRBD2 matches at 8 bases. The CDR3 has 16 amino acids. Germline assignment: CDR1 LNHDA and CDR2 SQIVND (reference sequence). Trimming cost V 6 bases and J 7 bases; bases outside gene matches: 16. The CDR3 reads CASRAEGLGASGTQYF. CDR3 nucleotide sequence: TGTGCCAGTAGGGCAGAGGGACTAGGAGCCTCCGGGACCCAGTACTTC. Using reference TRBV19 and TRBJ2-5 for the parts outside the CDR3, the full variable domain is DGGITQSPKYLFRKEGQNVTLSCEQNLNHDAMYWYRQDPGQGLRLIYYSQIVNDFQKGDIAEGYSVSREKKESFPLTVTSAQKNPTAFYLCASRAEGLGASGTQYFGPGTRLLVL.

This clonotype has ten or more counts. CDR3 coding DNA: TGTGCCACCAGCAGAGAACATAGCGTTTCCTACGAGCAGTACTTC. Its protein is CATSREHSVSYEQYF. The chain joins TRBV15 to TRBJ2-7; maybe TRBD2 (5 bases). The CDR3 consists of 15 residues. Germline CDR1 and CDR2: LNHNV and YYDKDF (reference sequence). V dropped 0 bases and J dropped 1 base, with 10 bases sitting between them.

The rearrangement uses TRBV20-1 and TRBJ1-1; possible D gene TRBD1, 5 bases. Germline V gene sequence: CDR1 DFQATT, CDR2 SNEGSKA (reference sequence). The CDR3 spans 12 residues. V lost 6 bases to trimming and J lost 7 bases, with 15 bases between them. The CDR3 DNA is TGCAGTGCGCCGGGGGGGAGCCGTGAAGCTTTCTTT. Translating gives CSAPGGSREAFF.